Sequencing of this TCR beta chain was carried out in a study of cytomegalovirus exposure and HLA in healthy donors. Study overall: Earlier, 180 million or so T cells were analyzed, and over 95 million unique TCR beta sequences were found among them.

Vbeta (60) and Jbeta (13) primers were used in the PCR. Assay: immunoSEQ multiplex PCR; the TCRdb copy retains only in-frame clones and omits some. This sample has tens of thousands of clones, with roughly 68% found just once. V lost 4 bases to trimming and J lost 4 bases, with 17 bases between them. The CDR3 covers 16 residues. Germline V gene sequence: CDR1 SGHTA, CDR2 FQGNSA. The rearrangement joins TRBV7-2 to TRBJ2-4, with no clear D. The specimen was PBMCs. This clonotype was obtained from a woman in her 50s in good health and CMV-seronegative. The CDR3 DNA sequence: TGTGCCAGCAGCTCGCGGTGGGTCGGCGATAAAAACATTCAGTACTTC. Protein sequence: CASSSRWVGDKNIQYF.